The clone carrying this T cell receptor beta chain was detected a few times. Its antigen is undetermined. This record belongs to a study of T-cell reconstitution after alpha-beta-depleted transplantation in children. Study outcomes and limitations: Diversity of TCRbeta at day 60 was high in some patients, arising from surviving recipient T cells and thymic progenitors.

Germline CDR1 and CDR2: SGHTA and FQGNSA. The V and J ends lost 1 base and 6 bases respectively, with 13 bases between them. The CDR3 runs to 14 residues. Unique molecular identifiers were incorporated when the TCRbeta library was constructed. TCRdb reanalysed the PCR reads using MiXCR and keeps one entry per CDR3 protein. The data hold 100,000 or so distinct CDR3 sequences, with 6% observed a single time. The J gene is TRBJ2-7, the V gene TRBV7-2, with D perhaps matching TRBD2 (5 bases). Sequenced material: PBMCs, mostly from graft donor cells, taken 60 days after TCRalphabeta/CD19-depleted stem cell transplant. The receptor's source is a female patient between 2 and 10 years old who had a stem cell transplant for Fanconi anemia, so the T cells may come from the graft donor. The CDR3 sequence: CASSLVPASREQYF. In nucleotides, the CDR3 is TGTGCCAGCAGCTTAGTACCCGCTAGCCGCGAGCAGTACTTC.